This TCR beta chain appears in the sequencing data of a study of blood T cells in healthy people across ages. Study results and caveats: More naive CD4+ cells and higher diversity marked long-lived donors relative to aged donors.

Of note for this clonotype: Its matching antigen is unknown.

Each donor had around 10 milliliters of peripheral blood drawn. Germline CDR1 reads GTSNPN; CDR2 reads SVGIG (reference sequence). The CDR3 is made up of 12 amino acids. Between the trimmed V and J ends, which lost 0 bases and 2 bases, there was a span of 4 bases. With a J-beta primer mix and a sample-barcoded 5' primer, a second PCR ran about 6 to 11 cycles. Individual samples furnished no less than 3 million CDR3-containing paired-end reads apiece. TCRdb analysed the 5' RACE reads with MiXCR anew, one entry per CDR3 protein. The sample has fewer than 950,000 distinct CDR3 sequences; under 40% are singletons.

Sequenced input: blood. This receptor was identified in a man younger than 30 in good health. The gene calls are TRBV30 and TRBJ1-2; D not resolved. The CDR3 spells CAWSVANYGYTF. The CDR3 region has the DNA TGTGCCTGGAGTGTGGCCAACTATGGCTACACCTTC.